The table lists the clone carrying this TCR beta chain with many counts. The data are from a study of regulatory T cells in long-lasting Graves disease. Looking at the study overall: Recently diagnosed Graves' patients had received antithyroid drugs for under 3 months.

As for time point: newly diagnosed GD, antithyroid drugs for less than 3 months. Extracted PBMC RNA gave rise to the TCR library. Roughly 9.9-milliliter peripheral blood samples went into EDTA tubes. With iRepertoire HTBI primers and Arm-PCR of CDR3 regions, TCR beta libraries were built. TCRdb recomputed calls from the multiplex PCR reads with MiXCR, one row per CDR3 protein. Among roughly 420,000 distinct CDR3 sequences listed, 15% to 20% were seen once. V was clipped by 4 bases and J by 7 bases, with 20 bases between them. CDR1 and CDR2 (germline): MDHEN, SYDVKM. CDR3 length equals 16 residues. These data also formed part of another study, on T cells in Graves' hyperthyroidism and ophthalmopathy.

This chain connects TRBV28 to TRBJ1-3; TRBD1 is a possible D gene (5 bases). The source of this sequence is a woman in her thirties with Graves disease. The specimen comprised peripheral blood mononuclear cells (PBMCs), sampled at new diagnosis, from a patient treated with antithyroid drugs. The CDR3 protein is CASSYTPEGTWNTIYF. In DNA, the CDR3 is TGTGCCAGCAGTTATACCCCGGAGGGGACTTGGAACACCATATATTTT.